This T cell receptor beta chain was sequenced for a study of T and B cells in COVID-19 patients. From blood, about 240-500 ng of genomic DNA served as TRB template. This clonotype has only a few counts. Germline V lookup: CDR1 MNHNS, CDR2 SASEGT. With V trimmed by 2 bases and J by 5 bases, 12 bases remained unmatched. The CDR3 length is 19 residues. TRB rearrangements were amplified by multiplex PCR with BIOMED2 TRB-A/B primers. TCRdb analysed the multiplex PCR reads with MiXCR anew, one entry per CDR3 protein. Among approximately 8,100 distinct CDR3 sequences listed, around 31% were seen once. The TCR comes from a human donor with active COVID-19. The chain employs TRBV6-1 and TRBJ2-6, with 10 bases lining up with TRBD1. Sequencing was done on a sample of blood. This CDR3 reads CASSELGQGTSGRANVLTF. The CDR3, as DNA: TGTGCCAGCAGTGAACTGGGACAGGGGACCTCTGGTAGGGCCAACGTCCTGACTTTC.